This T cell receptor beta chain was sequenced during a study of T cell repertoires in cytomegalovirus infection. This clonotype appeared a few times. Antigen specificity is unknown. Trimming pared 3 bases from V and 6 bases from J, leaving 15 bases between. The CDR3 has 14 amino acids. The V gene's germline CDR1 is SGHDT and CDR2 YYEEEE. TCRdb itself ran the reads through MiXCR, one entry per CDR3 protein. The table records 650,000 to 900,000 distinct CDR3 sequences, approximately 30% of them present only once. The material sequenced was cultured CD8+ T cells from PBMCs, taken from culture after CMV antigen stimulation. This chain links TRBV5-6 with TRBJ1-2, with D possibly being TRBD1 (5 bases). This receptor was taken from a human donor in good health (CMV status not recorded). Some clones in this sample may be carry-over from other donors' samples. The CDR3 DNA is TGTGCCAGCAGCTGGCAGGGCGAATGGAATGGCTACACCTTC. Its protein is CASSWQGEWNGYTF.